This T cell receptor beta chain derives from a study of blood T cell repertoires in COVID-19. Turning to the study itself: The study drew acute and convalescent COVID-19 samples from the United States, Italy and Spain.

The authors' processing: For nucleated cells, counts were estimated from reference gene primer amplification. Assay: immunoSEQ multiplex PCR; the TCRdb copy retains only in-frame clones and omits some. The V and J calls and clone size were taken over from that table, and D and trimming were inferred from the DNA. This sample yields about 76,000 clones, of which roughly 88% are seen a single time; roughly 6.2% belongs to the top ten. Germline V gene data show CDR1 as LNHDA and CDR2 as SQIVND (reference sequence). J lost 4 bases, V lost 5 bases, and 14 bases had no gene match. The CDR3 has 19 residues.

Sequenced: peripheral blood. The rearrangement uses TRBV19 and TRBJ2-3; 14 nucleotides align to TRBD2. The receptor comes from a man over 45 with active COVID-19. CDR3: CASSFSGFPTSGRADTQYF. Here the CDR3 DNA reads TGTGCCAGTAGTTTCTCGGGGTTTCCGACTAGCGGGAGGGCAGATACGCAGTATTTT. The variable domain in full, completed from reference TRBV19 and TRBJ2-3, reads DGGITQSPKYLFRKEGQNVTLSCEQNLNHDAMYWYRQDPGQGLRLIYYSQIVNDFQKGDIAEGYSVSREKKESFPLTVTSAQKNPTAFYLCASSFSGFPTSGRADTQYFGPGTRLTVL.